These T cell receptor beta chains were read from a single sample in a study of cytomegalovirus exposure and HLA in healthy donors. This table comes from immunoSEQ multiplex PCR, and its TCRdb copy is limited to in-frame clones, with some not included. Among approximately 140,000 clones listed, less than 85% were seen once. Sequencing input: PBMCs. Receptors were obtained from a man aged 45-65 years in good health and CMV-seropositive. The CDR3 runs from the conserved cysteine through the conserved F or W. A D gene is named only where the DNA matches it firmly. Clone size appears in some rows only: once, few, many, or a class for an expanded clone.

>TRBJ1-6|-|TRBV7-2|-
CASSSFRKSSPLHF
TGTGCCAGCAGCTCCTTCCGAAAGAGTTCACCCCTCCACTTT
>TRBJ1-1|TRBD1|TRBV27|-
CASRSTGVTEAFF
TGTGCCAGCAGGTCTACAGGGGTAACTGAAGCTTTCTTT
>TRBJ2-3|-|TRBV30|-
CAWSAQLDTQYF
TGTGCCTGGAGTGCCCAATTAGATACGCAGTATTTT
>TRBJ1-4|-|TRBV7-2|-
CASSLDGSNEKLFF
TGTGCCAGCAGCTTAGACGGGAGTAATGAAAAACTGTTTTTT
>TRBJ2-2|-|TRBV7-9|-
CASNGDTGELFF
TGTGCCAGCAACGGAGACACCGGGGAGCTGTTTTTT
>TRBJ2-3|-|TRBV5-5|-
CASSGGAELTDTQYF
TGTGCCAGCAGCGGGGGGGCGGAATTAACAGATACGCAGTATTTT
>TRBJ2-7|-|TRBV5-5|-
CASSLGQAYYEQYF
TGTGCCAGCAGCTTGGGGCAGGCCTACTACGAGCAGTACTTC
>TRBJ2-7|TRBD1|TRBV7-8|once
CASSSQRGPDEQYF
TGTGCCAGCAGCTCCCAGAGGGGGCCCGACGAGCAGTACTTC
>TRBJ1-5|TRBD1|TRBV27|-
CASSTTGYIQPQHF
TGTGCCAGCAGTACGACAGGGTACATACAGCCCCAGCATTTT
>TRBJ1-1|-|TRBV2|-
CASRTLRDINLPYTEAFF
TGTGCCAGCAGAACGCTCCGGGACATAAATCTCCCCTACACTGAAGCTTTCTTT
>TRBJ2-5|-|TRBV30|-
CAWSVLEAAETQYF
TGTGCCTGGAGTGTACTGGAGGCGGCAGAGACCCAGTACTTC
>TRBJ1-6|-|TRBV7-2|-
CASSLNRNSYNSPLHF
TGTGCCAGCAGCTTAAACAGGAACTCCTATAATTCACCCCTCCACTTT
>TRBJ2-3|-|TRBV5-1|-
CASSLKQTGDTQYF
TGCGCCAGCAGCTTAAAACAAACGGGAGATACGCAGTATTTT
>TRBJ2-3|-|TRBV5-1|-
CASSSMVSSTDTQYF
TGCGCCAGCAGCTCTATGGTATCTAGCACAGATACGCAGTATTTT
>TRBJ2-5|-|TRBV19|-
CASSVRYQETQYF
TGTGCCAGTAGTGTACGGTACCAAGAGACCCAGTACTTC
>TRBJ2-1|TRBD1|TRBV7-2|-
CASSLVTGAEQFF
TGTGCCAGCAGCTTGGTGACAGGGGCTGAGCAGTTCTTC
>TRBJ2-7|TRBD2|TRBV2|-
CASNRLAEEYEQYF
TGTGCCAGCAATAGACTAGCGGAGGAATACGAGCAGTACTTC
>TRBJ2-7|TRBD2|TRBV19|once
CASSTLPGTSGTEQYF
TGTGCCAGTAGTACCCTTCCGGGGACTAGCGGGACCGAGCAGTACTTC
>TRBJ2-2|TRBD1|TRBV4-1|-
CASSLGTGANTGELFF
TGCGCCAGCAGCCTCGGGACAGGAGCGAACACCGGGGAGCTGTTTTTT
>TRBJ1-5|-|TRBV19|few
CASRQFNQPQHF
TGTGCCAGTAGACAATTCAATCAGCCCCAGCATTTT
>TRBJ1-3|-|TRBV28|-
CASRLRDSGNTIYF
TGTGCCAGCAGGCTCCGGGACTCTGGAAACACCATATATTTT
>TRBJ2-1|TRBD2|TRBV5-1|-
CASSLQGLAEREQFF
TGCGCCAGCAGCTTGCAGGGACTAGCGGAACGTGAGCAGTTCTTC
>TRBJ2-5|-|TRBV5-6|-
CASSLALAAGTHQETQYF
TGTGCCAGCAGCTTGGCCTTAGCCGCCGGGACACACCAAGAGACCCAGTACTTC
>TRBJ2-1|TRBD2|TRBV5-1|-
CASSLVGLADNEQFF
TGCGCCAGCAGCTTGGTAGGGCTAGCGGACAATGAGCAGTTCTTC